A single sample gave rise to the 11 T cell receptor beta chains below, sequenced in a study of T cell responses to AZD1222 COVID-19 vaccine. Method: immunoSEQ multiplex PCR; TCRdb's copy keeps in-frame clones and lacks some. The sample contains some 170,000 clones, about 91% of which appear only once. This material consisted of peripheral blood, taken 28 days after the second AZD1222 dose. Receptors originate from an adult who received the AZD1222 COVID-19 vaccine.

The chain combines TRBV18 with TRBJ2-2; maybe TRBD1 (7 bases). V was pared by 1 base and J by 4 bases, with 13 bases between. CDR1 is KGHSH and CDR2 is LQKENI in the germline V gene. The CDR3 loop spans 16 amino acids. CDR3 residues: CASSPRRDSSTGELFF. In DNA form, the CDR3 reads TGTGCCAGCTCACCACGGAGGGACAGCTCCACCGGGGAGCTGTTTTTT.

The chain uses TRBV5-1 and TRBJ1-1; D is unclear. V lost 0 bases and J 7 bases, leaving 10 bases between the germline ends. Germline-derived CDR1 and CDR2 are SGHRS and YFSETQ. The CDR3 extends over 13 amino acids. DNA of the CDR3: TGCGCCAGCAGCTTGGACAGCCCCGGTGAAGCTTTCTTT. This encodes CASSLDSPGEAFF.

This clone was detected a few times. V and J are TRBV7-3 and TRBJ1-1; D ambiguous. Germline lookup yields CDR1 SGHTA and CDR2 FQGTGA. This CDR3 has 13 residues. The V gene lost 5 bases and the J gene lost 0 bases, with 7 bases spanning the gap. The CDR3 DNA reads TGTGCCAGCAGCCTAGACGTGAACACTGAAGCTTTCTTT. It specifies CASSLDVNTEAFF.

V is TRBV3-1 (or the pseudogene TRBV3-2) and J is TRBJ2-1; the D is unclear. Trimming took 2 bases from V and 11 from J, leaving 13 bases between them. Germline loops: CDR1 LGHDT, CDR2 YNNKEL (reference sequence). CDR3 size: 13 residues. CDR3 loop: CASSQSGPEKQFF. CDR3 bases: TGTGCCAGCAGCCAATCCGGTCCTGAAAAGCAGTTCTTC.

The rearrangement joins TRBV5-4 to TRBJ2-2; 11 positions agree with TRBD1. CDR1 SGHNT and CDR2 YYREEE come from the germline V gene (reference sequence). This CDR3 contains 14 residues. With V trimmed by 6 bases and J by 6 bases, 4 bases remained unmatched. CDR3 nucleotide sequence: TGTGCCAGCAAACCGGGACAGGGGGCCGGGGAGCTGTTTTTT. Protein: CASKPGQGAGELFF.

The rearrangement joins TRBV2 to TRBJ1-5; 9 nucleotides match TRBD1. Germline CDR1 SNHLY, CDR2 FYNNEI. The V and J ends lost 7 bases and 7 bases, in that order; junction bases with no gene match: 8. This CDR3 is built from 14 residues. The CDR3 DNA reads as TGTGCCAGCACTTTGGGACAGGGTCAACAGCCCCAGCATTTT. Translating gives CASTLGQGQQPQHF. The full variable domain, its missing parts supplied by reference TRBV2 and TRBJ1-5, is EPEVTQTPSHQVTQMGQEVILRCVPISNHLYFYWYRQILGQKVEFLVSFYNNEISEKSEIFDDQFSVERPDGSNFTLKIRSTKLEDSAMYFCASTLGQGQQPQHFGDGTRLSIL.

The rearrangement joins TRBV6-4 to TRBJ1-1; weak D call: TRBD1 (5 bases). The germline V gene encodes CDR1 MRHNA and CDR2 SNTAGT. The CDR3 is 18 residues long. Trimming cost V 6 bases and J 5 bases, with 28 bases left between them. The chain's CDR3 is CASRDSGTRFRYRTEAFF. The CDR3 coding sequence is TGTGCCAGCAGGGATTCCGGGACCCGCTTTAGGTATCGAACTGAAGCTTTCTTT.

The rearrangement joins TRBV5-1 to TRBJ2-3, with D perhaps assigned TRBD1 or TRBD2 (7 bases each). V dropped 4 bases and J dropped 3 bases, with 15 bases sitting between them. The CDR3 extends over 15 amino acids. In germline, CDR1 is SGHRS, CDR2 YFSETQ. CDR3 in DNA: TGCGCCAGCAGCCTGAACAGGGGAGGGACAGATACGCAGTATTTT. Protein: CASSLNRGGTDTQYF.

The rearrangement joins TRBV5-4 to TRBJ2-1; 9 bases are shared with TRBD1. The CDR3 is 16 residues long. V shed 4 bases, J shed 6 bases, and the junction held 11 bases outside the gene matches. Germline CDR1 and CDR2: SGHNT and YYREEE (reference sequence). CDR3 region: CASSRLQGALGNEQFF. For the CDR3, the DNA is TGTGCCAGCAGCAGATTACAGGGGGCTTTAGGCAATGAGCAGTTCTTC.

The CDR3 spells CATPGLNGYTF. The CDR3 DNA sequence: TGTGCCACGCCGGGACTGAATGGCTACACCTTC. The J gene is TRBJ1-2, the V gene TRBV7-8; a weak D match, TRBD1 (5 bases). With 10 bases removed from V and 6 bases from J, the gap between germline ends came to 12 bases. Germline assignment: CDR1 SGHVS and CDR2 FQNEAQ. CDR3 length: 11 amino acids.

This rearrangement joins TRBV5-6 to TRBJ1-2; D possibly corresponds to TRBD1 (6 bases). Trimming removed 3 bases from V and 5 bases from J, with 20 bases in between. CDR1 is SGHDT and CDR2 is YYEEEE in the germline V gene. This CDR3 is 16 amino acids long. The CDR3 sequence: CASSSPLKEDSYGYTF. As DNA, the CDR3 is TGTGCCAGCAGCTCTCCCCTCAAGGAGGACAGTTATGGCTACACCTTC.